The clone carrying this TCR beta chain has more than one count but fewer than ten. Its antigen remains unknown. TCRdb re-derived calls from the RT-PCR reads in MiXCR, one entry per CDR3 protein. The repertoire holds 650,000 to 700,000 distinct CDR3 sequences, with approximately 14% as singletons. This sample is part of a study of response to subunit inactivated influenza vaccine. Study-level points and caveats: Seasonal influenza vaccination, on each occasion, was suggested by the authors to recruit few new T cells.

Sequences were derived from PBMCs from blood, sampled approximately 12 days after vaccination. The receptor was isolated from a man aged 50-60 years who received an inactivated influenza vaccine.

The CDR3 DNA reads TGTGCCAGCACCCAGAGCTCCTATAATTCACCCCTCCACTTT. Encoded protein: CASTQSSYNSPLHF. The chain couples TRBV6-1 to TRBJ1-6; D ambiguous. Trimming shortened V by 7 bases and J by 0 bases, and 7 bases separated the two germline ends. CDR3 length: 14 amino acids. Germline CDR1 is MNHNS and CDR2 is SASEGT.